This T cell receptor beta chain was sequenced for a study of T cells after yellow fever vaccination. Overall study: Each low-cell-number fraction was prepared by means of SMART-Seq v4 Ultra Low Input. Study results and limitations: Subsequent booster samples again held most clones from primary vaccination (96% CD4, 85% to 90% CD8). FACS-sorted repertoires could harbor abundant contaminating bulk-population clonotypes.

With regard to this clonotype: Its antigen is as yet unknown.

The study made its TCR cDNA through 5'RACE template switching. That step introduced a universal primer site along with UMIs. Each CDR3 protein gets one entry after TCRdb re-called the 5' RACE reads with MiXCR. The sample shows roughly 180,000 distinct CDR3 sequences, roughly 6.4% of them seen only once. This CDR3 region has 13 residues. Germline V gene sequence: CDR1 SGHNT, CDR2 YYREEE (reference sequence). The ends were cut back, 0 bases at V and 6 bases at J, with 9 bases in the middle. Sequenced here: CD4+ T cells sorted from PBMCs, sampled on the day of the first yellow fever vaccination. The sequence came from a man aged 18-30 years who received the YFV17D yellow fever vaccine. The rearrangement joins TRBV5-4 to TRBJ2-5, with no clear D. CDR3 loop: CASSLAGMKTQYF. CDR3 nucleotide sequence: TGTGCCAGCAGCTTGGCCGGTATGAAGACCCAGTACTTC.